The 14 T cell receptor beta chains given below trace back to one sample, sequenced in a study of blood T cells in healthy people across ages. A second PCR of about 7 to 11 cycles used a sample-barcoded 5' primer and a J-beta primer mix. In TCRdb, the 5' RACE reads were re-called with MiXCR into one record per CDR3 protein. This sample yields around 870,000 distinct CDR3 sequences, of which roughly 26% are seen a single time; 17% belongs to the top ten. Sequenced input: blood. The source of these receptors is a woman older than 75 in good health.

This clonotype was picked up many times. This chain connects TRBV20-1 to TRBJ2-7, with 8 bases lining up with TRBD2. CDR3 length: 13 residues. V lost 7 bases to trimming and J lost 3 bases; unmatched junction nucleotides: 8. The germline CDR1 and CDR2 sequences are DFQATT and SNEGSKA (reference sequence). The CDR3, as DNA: TGCAGTGGACAGCGGGGGCCAAACTACGAGCAGTACTTC. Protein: CSGQRGPNYEQYF.

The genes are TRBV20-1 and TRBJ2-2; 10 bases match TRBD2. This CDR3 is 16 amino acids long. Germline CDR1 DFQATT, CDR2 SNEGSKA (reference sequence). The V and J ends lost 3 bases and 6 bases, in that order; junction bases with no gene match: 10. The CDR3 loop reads CSARRGLARGAGELFF. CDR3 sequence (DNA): TGCAGTGCTAGGAGGGGACTAGCGAGAGGGGCCGGGGAGCTGTTTTTT.

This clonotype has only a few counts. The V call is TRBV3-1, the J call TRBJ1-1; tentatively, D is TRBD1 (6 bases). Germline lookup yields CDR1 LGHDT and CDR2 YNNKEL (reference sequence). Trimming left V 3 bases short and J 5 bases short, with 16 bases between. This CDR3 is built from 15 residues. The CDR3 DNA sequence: TGTGCCAGCAGCCATCTACAGGGTAGCAGGACTGAAGCTTTCTTT. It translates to CASSHLQGSRTEAFF.

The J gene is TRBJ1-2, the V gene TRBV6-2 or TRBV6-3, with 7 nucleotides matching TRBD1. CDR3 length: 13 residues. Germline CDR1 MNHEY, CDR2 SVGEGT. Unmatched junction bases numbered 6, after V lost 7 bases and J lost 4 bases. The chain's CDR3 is CASNPGTVYGYTF. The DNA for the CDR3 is TGTGCCAGCAACCCCGGGACAGTCTATGGCTACACCTTC.

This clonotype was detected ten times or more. CDR3 sequence (DNA): TGTGCCAGCAGTTACTCGACGGTCTGGGGGATCTCCTCCTACGAGCAGTACTTC. Its translation: CASSYSTVWGISSYEQYF. The chain is built from TRBV6-2 or TRBV6-3 and TRBJ2-7, with D perhaps given as TRBD1 or TRBD2 (5 bases each). Germline V gene sequence: CDR1 MNHEY, CDR2 SVGEGT. The CDR3 is 18 amino acids. V lost 0 bases to trimming and J lost 0 bases, with 18 bases between them.

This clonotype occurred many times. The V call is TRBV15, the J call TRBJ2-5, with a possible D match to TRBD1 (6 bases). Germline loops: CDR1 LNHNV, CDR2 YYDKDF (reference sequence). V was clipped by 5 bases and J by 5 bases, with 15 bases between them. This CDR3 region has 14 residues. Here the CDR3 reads CATSAAGAKETQYF. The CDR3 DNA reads TGTGCCACCAGCGCGGCAGGGGCGAAGGAGACCCAGTACTTC.

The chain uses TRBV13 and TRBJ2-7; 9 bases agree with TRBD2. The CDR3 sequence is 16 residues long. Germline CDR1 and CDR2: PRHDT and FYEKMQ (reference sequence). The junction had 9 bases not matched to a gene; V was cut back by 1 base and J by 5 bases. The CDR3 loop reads CASSLASGGPPHEQYF. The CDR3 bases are TGTGCCAGCAGCTTAGCGAGCGGGGGGCCCCCCCACGAGCAGTACTTC.

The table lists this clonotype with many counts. CDR3 in amino acids: CASSYSARDTYEQYF. The DNA for the CDR3 is TGTGCCAGCAGTTACTCGGCCAGGGACACCTACGAGCAGTACTTC. This rearrangement joins TRBV6-2 or TRBV6-3 to TRBJ2-7; TRBD1 might be the D (6 bases). V was trimmed by 0 bases and J by 2 bases, leaving 11 bases between them. This CDR3 is 15 amino acids long. Germline-derived CDR1 and CDR2 are MNHEY and SVGEGT.

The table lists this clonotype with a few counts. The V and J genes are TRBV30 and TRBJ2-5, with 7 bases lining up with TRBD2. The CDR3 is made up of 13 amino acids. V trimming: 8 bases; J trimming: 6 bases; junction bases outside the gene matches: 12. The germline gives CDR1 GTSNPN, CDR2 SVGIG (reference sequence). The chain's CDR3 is CAGGVGGLKTQYF. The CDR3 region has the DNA TGTGCCGGGGGGGTTGGGGGGTTGAAGACCCAGTACTTC.

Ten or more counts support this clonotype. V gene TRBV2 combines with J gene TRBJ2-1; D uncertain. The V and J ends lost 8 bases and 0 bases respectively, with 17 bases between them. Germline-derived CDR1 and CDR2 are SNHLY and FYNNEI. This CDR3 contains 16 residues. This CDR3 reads CASLWATQSSYNEQFF. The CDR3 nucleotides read TGTGCCAGCTTATGGGCCACACAGAGCTCCTACAATGAGCAGTTCTTC. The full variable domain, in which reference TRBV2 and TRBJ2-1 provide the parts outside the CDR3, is EPEVTQTPSHQVTQMGQEVILRCVPISNHLYFYWYRQILGQKVEFLVSFYNNEISEKSEIFDDQFSVERPDGSNFTLKIRSTKLEDSAMYFCASLWATQSSYNEQFFGPGTRLTVL.

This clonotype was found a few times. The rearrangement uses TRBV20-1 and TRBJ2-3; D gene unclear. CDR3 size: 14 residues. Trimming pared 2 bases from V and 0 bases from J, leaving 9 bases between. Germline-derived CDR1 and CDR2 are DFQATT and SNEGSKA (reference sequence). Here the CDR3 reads CSARRLTSTDTQYF. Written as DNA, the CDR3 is TGCAGTGCTAGAAGGCTGACTAGCACAGATACGCAGTATTTT.

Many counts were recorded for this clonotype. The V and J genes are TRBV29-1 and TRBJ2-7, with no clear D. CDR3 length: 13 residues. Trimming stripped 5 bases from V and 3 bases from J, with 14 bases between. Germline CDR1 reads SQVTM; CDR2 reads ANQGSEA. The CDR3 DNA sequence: TGCAGCGTTCACAAAGGATCGGGCTACGAGCAGTACTTC. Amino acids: CSVHKGSGYEQYF.

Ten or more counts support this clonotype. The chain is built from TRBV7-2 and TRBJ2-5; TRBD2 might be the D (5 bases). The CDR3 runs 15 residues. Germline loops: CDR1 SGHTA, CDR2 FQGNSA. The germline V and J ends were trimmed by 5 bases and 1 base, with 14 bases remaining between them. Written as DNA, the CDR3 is TGTGCCAGCAGCCCTAGCCGGGATCGCCAAGAGACCCAGTACTTC. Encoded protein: CASSPSRDRQETQYF. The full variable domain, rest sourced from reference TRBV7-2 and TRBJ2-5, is GAGVSQSPSNKVTEKGKDVELRCDPISGHTALYWYRQSLGQGLEFLIYFQGNSAPDKSGLPSDRFSAERTGGSVSTLTIQRTQQEDSAVYLCASSPSRDRQETQYFGPGTRLLVL.

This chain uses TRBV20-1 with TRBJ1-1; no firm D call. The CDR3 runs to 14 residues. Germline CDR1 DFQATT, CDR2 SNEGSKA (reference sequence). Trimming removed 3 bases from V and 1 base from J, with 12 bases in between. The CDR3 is CSASPVVRNTEAFF. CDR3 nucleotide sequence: TGCAGTGCTAGTCCAGTGGTCAGGAACACTGAAGCTTTCTTT.